The 13 T cell receptor beta chains listed next were all sequenced from one sample in a study of OX40 agonist ivuxolimab in advanced cancers. Libraries were prepared by immunoSEQ multiplex PCR; TCRdb keeps only in-frame clonotypes and omits some of them. Among fewer than 45,000 clones listed, more than 80% were seen once. Here the sequenced sample was CD4+ or CD8+ T cells sorted from blood, taken in a trial of the OX40 agonist ivuxolimab. These receptors came from an adult with an advanced solid tumor such as melanoma, head and neck, liver or kidney cancer.

The chain combines TRBV5-6 with TRBJ1-2; TRBD1 matches at 9 bases. Trimming at V came to 3 bases and at J to 6 bases, leaving 3 bases not matched to a gene. The CDR3 extends over 13 amino acids. In germline, CDR1 is SGHDT, CDR2 YYEEEE. The CDR3 sequence is CASSWTGADGYTF. The CDR3 bases are TGTGCCAGCAGCTGGACAGGGGCCGATGGCTACACCTTC.

This chain joins TRBV7-9 and TRBJ2-1; 7 positions match TRBD1. The CDR3 length is 14 residues. The V and J ends lost 8 bases and 6 bases, in that order; junction bases with no gene match: 10. Germline CDR1 reads SEHNR; CDR2 reads FQNEAQ (reference sequence). The CDR3 DNA sequence: TGTGCCAGCGGAAGGACAGGTCTAGCCAATGAGCAGTTCTTC. It yields the protein CASGRTGLANEQFF.

This sequence joins TRBV29-1 and TRBJ1-3, with 8 bases aligning to TRBD1. Germline loops: CDR1 SQVTM, CDR2 ANQGSEA. Losses at the gene ends were 8 bases for V and 0 bases for J; bases not matched to a gene: 9. There are 15 residues in the CDR3. This CDR3 reads CSPDRDSSSGNTIYF. The CDR3 nucleotides read TGCAGCCCGGACAGGGACTCCAGCTCTGGAAACACCATATATTTT.

The CDR3 DNA is TGTGCCAGCAGCCGATTAGCGGGAGGATCCCAAAATGAGCAGTTCTTC. Protein: CASSRLAGGSQNEQFF. This chain links TRBV7-9 with TRBJ2-1, with 10 bases matching TRBD2. Per the germline V gene, CDR1 is SEHNR and CDR2 is FQNEAQ (reference sequence). This CDR3 comprises 16 residues. J lost 7 bases, V lost 5 bases, and 11 bases had no gene match.

CDR3 sequence (DNA): TGTGCCAGCAGTTCCCGGGACAGGGGCATGAACACTGAAGCTTTCTTT. Translating gives CASSSRDRGMNTEAFF. The rearrangement joins TRBV28 to TRBJ1-1; 10 bases are a match to TRBD1. V dropped 4 bases and J dropped 0; count of bases not matched to a gene: 5. The CDR3 sequence is 16 residues long. Germline CDR1 reads MDHEN; CDR2 reads SYDVKM.

J is TRBJ2-7 and V is TRBV11-2; no definite D call. CDR3 length equals 14 residues. V was shortened by 1 base and J by 7 bases, with 14 bases between the two germline ends. Per germline, CDR1 SGHAT and CDR2 FQNNGV. CDR3 loop: CASSLGSALGEQYF. The CDR3 DNA follows: TGTGCCAGCAGCTTAGGGAGCGCCCTTGGGGAGCAGTACTTC.

This chain links TRBV9 with TRBJ1-2; perhaps TRBD1 as D (5 bases). The CDR3 covers 19 residues. Trimming pared 2 bases from V and 1 base from J, leaving 24 bases between. Germline CDR1 SGDLS, CDR2 YYNGEE. This CDR3 is CASSVFQGTPLEHNYGYTF. The CDR3 region has the DNA TGTGCCAGCAGCGTTTTCCAGGGCACCCCCTTGGAGCATAACTATGGCTACACCTTC.

V and J are TRBV2 and TRBJ1-4, with D possibly being TRBD1 (5 bases). Trimming stripped 3 bases from V and 5 bases from J, with 16 bases between. Germline V gene sequence: CDR1 SNHLY, CDR2 FYNNEI. This CDR3 region has 16 residues. The CDR3 DNA is TGTGCCAGCAGTGAGGGACCGAGTACGATCAATGAAAAACTGTTTTTT. Its protein is CASSEGPSTINEKLFF.

This chain joins TRBV11-2 and TRBJ2-2, with D uncertain. There are 13 residues in the CDR3. Germline lookup yields CDR1 SGHAT and CDR2 FQNNGV. The V gene lost 0 bases and the J gene lost 5 bases, with 4 bases spanning the gap. CDR3 nucleotide sequence: TGTGCCAGCAGCTTAGATGGGACCGGGGAGCTGTTTTTT. It encodes CASSLDGTGELFF.

The V gene is TRBV29-1, the J gene TRBJ1-2; no clear D. The ends were cut back, 4 bases at V and 5 bases at J, with 8 bases in the middle. The CDR3 consists of 11 residues. Germline lookup yields CDR1 SQVTM and CDR2 ANQGSEA. The CDR3, as DNA: TGCAGCGTTGCATTTTCATATGGCTACACCTTC. This sequence encodes CSVAFSYGYTF. The entire variable domain, with the rest obtained from reference TRBV29-1 and TRBJ1-2, is as follows: SAVISQKPSRDICQRGTSLTIQCQVDSQVTMMFWYRQQPGQSLTLIATANQGSEATYESGFVIDKFPISRPNLTFSTLTVSNMSPEDSSIYLCSVAFSYGYTFGSGTRLTVV.

The chain combines TRBV5-4 with TRBJ1-3; D gene unclear. V lost 2 bases to trimming and J lost 2 bases, with 20 bases between them. The V gene's germline CDR1 is SGHNT and CDR2 YYREEE (reference sequence). CDR3 size: 18 residues. The CDR3 spells CASSFVGPGQATGNTIYF. As DNA, the CDR3 is TGTGCCAGCAGCTTCGTCGGGCCCGGTCAGGCAACTGGAAACACCATATATTTT. The full variable domain, completed using reference TRBV5-4 and TRBJ1-3, is ETGVTQSPTHLIKTRGQQVTLRCSSQSGHNTVSWYQQALGQGPQFIFQYYREEENGRGNFPPRFSGLQFPNYSSELNVNALELDDSALYLCASSFVGPGQATGNTIYFGEGSWLTVV.

The rearrangement links TRBV9 to TRBJ1-3; D may be TRBD1 (6 bases). V was cut by 3 bases and J by 8 bases, with 21 bases left in between. CDR3 length: 16 amino acids. Germline V lookup: CDR1 SGDLS, CDR2 YYNGEE. CDR3 in DNA: TGTGCCAGCAGCGCCCCTCACGGAGGGGGGTACGACACCATATATTTT. Its translation is CASSAPHGGGYDTIYF.

The chain carries TRBV5-1 and TRBJ2-3, with D perhaps matching TRBD1 (7 bases). The CDR3 has 14 residues. Per the germline V gene, CDR1 is SGHRS and CDR2 is YFSETQ. Trimming removed 6 bases at V and 4 bases at J, with 15 bases between. The chain's CDR3 is CASTRRGVADTQYF. CDR3 bases: TGCGCCAGCACCCGCAGGGGGGTGGCAGATACGCAGTATTTT.